The following is a T cell receptor beta chain sequence with its context. Its antigen is unknown. TCRdb's table, derived via immunoSEQ multiplex PCR, lists solely in-frame clones and lacks some. The data hold over 75,000 clones, with under 90% observed a single time. This entry comes from a study of memory CD4+ T cells and cytomegalovirus serostatus. Study results and limitations: Of 150 to 200 reported CMV TCRbeta sequences, about 67 were found in memory CD4+ repertoires.

Single viable CD3+CD4+CD8-CD45RO+ cells were sorted as the memory CD4+ T cells. Total CD4+ T cells were enriched by CD4 positive selection. The sequence was obtained from an adult in good health and CMV-seropositive. Sequencing input: memory CD4+ T cells from blood.

CDR3 sequence: CASSVAAGYLDEQYF. The CDR3 DNA reads TGTGCCAGCAGCGTCGCGGCTGGATATTTGGACGAGCAGTACTTC. J is TRBJ2-7 and V is TRBV9, with D unclear. The CDR3 is 15 amino acids. CDR1 is SGDLS, CDR2 YYNGEE, per germline. V shed 2 bases and J shed 5 bases, with 17 bases lying between them.